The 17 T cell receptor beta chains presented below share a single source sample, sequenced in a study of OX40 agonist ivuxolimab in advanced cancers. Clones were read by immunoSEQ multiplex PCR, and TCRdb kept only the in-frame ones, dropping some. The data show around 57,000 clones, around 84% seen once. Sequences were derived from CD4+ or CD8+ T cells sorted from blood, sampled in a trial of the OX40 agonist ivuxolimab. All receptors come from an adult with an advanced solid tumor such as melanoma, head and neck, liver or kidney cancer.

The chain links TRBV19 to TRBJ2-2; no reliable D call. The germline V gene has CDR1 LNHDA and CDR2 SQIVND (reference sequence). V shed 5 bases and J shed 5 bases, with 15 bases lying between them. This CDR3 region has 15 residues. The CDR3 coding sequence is TGTGCCAGTAGTCCGCCCGGGCGACGGACCGGGGAGCTGTTTTTT. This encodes CASSPPGRRTGELFF.

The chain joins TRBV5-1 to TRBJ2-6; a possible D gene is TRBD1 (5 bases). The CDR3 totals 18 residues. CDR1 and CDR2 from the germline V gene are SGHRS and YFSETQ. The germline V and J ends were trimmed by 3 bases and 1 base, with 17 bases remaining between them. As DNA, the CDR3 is TGCGCCAGCAGCTCTTACCGGACAATTGTATCTGGGGCCAACGTCCTGACTTTC. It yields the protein CASSSYRTIVSGANVLTF.

The CDR3: CASRLLTGQGLGEQFF. CDR3 coding DNA: TGTGCCAGTAGGCTGCTCACGGGACAGGGGTTAGGTGAGCAGTTCTTC. The chain has TRBV19 and TRBJ2-1; 10 bases map to TRBD1. This CDR3 spans 16 amino acids. From germline, CDR1 is LNHDA and CDR2 SQIVND (reference sequence). Unmatched junction bases numbered 14, after V lost 6 bases and J lost 9 bases.

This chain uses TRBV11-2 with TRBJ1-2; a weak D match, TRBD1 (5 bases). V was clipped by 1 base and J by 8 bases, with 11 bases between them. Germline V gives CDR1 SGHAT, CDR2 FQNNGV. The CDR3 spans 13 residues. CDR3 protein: CASSLAPRGGYTF. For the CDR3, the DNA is TGTGCCAGCAGCTTAGCCCCACGGGGCGGCTACACCTTC.

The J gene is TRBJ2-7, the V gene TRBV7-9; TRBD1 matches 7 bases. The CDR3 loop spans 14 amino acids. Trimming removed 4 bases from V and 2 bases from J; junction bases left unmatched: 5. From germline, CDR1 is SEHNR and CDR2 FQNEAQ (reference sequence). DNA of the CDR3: TGTGCCAGCAGCTCGCGGACAGGAGCCTACGAGCAGTACTTC. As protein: CASSSRTGAYEQYF.

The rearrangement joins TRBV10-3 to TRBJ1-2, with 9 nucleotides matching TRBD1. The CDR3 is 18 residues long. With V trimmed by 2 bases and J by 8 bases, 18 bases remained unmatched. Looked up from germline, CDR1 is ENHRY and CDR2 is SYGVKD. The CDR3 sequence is CAISEHPGTGSRSEGYTF. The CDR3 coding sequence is TGTGCCATCAGTGAGCACCCCGGGACAGGGTCAAGGAGTGAGGGCTACACCTTC.

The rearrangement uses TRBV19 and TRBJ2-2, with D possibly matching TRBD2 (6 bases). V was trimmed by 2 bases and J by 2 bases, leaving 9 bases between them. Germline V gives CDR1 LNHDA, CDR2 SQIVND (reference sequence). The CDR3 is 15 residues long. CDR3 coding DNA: TGTGCCAGTAGTATAACGGGGGTTAACACCGGGGAGCTGTTTTTT. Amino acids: CASSITGVNTGELFF. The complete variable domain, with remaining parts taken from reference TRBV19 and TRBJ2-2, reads DGGITQSPKYLFRKEGQNVTLSCEQNLNHDAMYWYRQDPGQGLRLIYYSQIVNDFQKGDIAEGYSVSREKKESFPLTVTSAQKNPTAFYLCASSITGVNTGELFFGEGSRLTVL.

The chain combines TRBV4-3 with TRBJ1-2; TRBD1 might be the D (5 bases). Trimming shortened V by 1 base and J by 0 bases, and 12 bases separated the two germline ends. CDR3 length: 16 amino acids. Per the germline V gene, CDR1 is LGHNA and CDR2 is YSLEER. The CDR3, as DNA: TGCGCCAGCAGCCAAGGCGGAAGGGGCCCTAACTATGGCTACACCTTC. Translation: CASSQGGRGPNYGYTF.

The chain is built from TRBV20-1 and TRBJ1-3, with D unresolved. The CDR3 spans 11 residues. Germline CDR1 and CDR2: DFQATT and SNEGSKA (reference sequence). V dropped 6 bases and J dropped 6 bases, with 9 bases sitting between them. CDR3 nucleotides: TGCAGTGCCCCACGAGAAAACACCATATATTTT. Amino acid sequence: CSAPRENTIYF.

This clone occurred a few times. CDR3 sequence: CASSQDIGVRGGYTF. Here the CDR3 DNA reads TGCGCCAGCAGCCAAGATATCGGGGTAAGGGGTGGCTACACCTTC. The V and J genes are TRBV4-3 and TRBJ1-2; weak D call: TRBD1 (5 bases). Trimming removed 0 bases at V and 7 bases at J, with 15 bases between. The CDR3 extends over 15 amino acids. Germline V gives CDR1 LGHNA, CDR2 YSLEER.

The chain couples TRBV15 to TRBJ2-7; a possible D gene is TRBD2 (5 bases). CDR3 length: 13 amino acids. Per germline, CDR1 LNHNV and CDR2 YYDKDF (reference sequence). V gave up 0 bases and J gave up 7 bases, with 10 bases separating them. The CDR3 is CATSRDFRGEQYF. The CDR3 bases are TGTGCCACCAGCAGAGATTTTCGAGGGGAGCAGTACTTC.

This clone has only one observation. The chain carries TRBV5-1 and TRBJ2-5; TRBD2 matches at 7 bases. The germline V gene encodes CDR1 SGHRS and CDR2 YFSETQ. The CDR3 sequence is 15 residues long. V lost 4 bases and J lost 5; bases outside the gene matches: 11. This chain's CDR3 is CASSPGGGNTETQYF. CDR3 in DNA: TGCGCCAGCAGCCCGGGCGGGGGAAATACCGAGACCCAGTACTTC. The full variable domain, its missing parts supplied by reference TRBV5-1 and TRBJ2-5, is KAGVTQTPRYLIKTRGQQVTLSCSPISGHRSVSWYQQTPGQGLQFLFEYFSETQRNKGNFPGRFSGRQFSNSRSEMNVSTLELGDSALYLCASSPGGGNTETQYFGPGTRLLVL.

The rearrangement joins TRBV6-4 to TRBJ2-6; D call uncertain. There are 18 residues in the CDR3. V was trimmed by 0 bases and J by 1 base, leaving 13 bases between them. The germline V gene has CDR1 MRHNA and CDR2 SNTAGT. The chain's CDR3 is CASSDSNFLGSGANVLTF. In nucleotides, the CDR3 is TGTGCCAGCAGTGACTCGAACTTTCTCGGGTCTGGGGCCAACGTCCTGACTTTC.

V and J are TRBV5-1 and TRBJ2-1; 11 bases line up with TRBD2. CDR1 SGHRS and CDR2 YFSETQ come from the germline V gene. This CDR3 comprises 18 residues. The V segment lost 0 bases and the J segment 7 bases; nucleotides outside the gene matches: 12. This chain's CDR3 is CASSLGTLAGGGGNEQFF. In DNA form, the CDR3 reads TGCGCCAGCAGCTTGGGCACCCTAGCGGGGGGCGGGGGAAATGAGCAGTTCTTC.

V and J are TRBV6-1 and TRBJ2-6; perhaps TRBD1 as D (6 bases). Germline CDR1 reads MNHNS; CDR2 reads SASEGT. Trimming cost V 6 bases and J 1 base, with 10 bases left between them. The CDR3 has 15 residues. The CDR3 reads CASSRDISGANVLTF. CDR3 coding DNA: TGTGCCAGCAGCCGGGACATATCTGGGGCCAACGTCCTGACTTTC.

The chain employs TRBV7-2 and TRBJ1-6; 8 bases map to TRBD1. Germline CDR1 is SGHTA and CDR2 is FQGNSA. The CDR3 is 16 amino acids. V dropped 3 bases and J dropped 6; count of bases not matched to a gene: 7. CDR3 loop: CASSFPRGQGNSPLHF. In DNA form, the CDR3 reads TGTGCCAGCAGCTTTCCTCGAGGACAGGGTAATTCACCCCTCCACTTT.

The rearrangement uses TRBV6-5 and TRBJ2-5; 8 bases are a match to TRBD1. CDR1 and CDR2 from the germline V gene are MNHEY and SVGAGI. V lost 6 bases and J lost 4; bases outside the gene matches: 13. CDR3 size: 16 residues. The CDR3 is CASRYSGQGVGETQYF. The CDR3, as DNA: TGTGCCAGCAGGTACAGTGGACAGGGCGTTGGAGAGACCCAGTACTTC.